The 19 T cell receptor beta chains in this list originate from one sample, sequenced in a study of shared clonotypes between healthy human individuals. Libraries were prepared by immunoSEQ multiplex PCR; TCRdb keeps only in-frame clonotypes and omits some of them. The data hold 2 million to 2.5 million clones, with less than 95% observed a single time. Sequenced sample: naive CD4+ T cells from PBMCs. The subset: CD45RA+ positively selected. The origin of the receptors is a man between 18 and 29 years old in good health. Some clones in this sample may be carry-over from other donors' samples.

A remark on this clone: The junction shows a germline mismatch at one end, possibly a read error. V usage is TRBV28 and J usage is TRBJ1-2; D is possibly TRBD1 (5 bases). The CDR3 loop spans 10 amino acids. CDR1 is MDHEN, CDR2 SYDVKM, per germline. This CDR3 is CASSSGDFAF. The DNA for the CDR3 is TGTGCCAGCAGTTCCGGGGACTTCGCCTTC.

CDR3 protein: CASIGEGTSGVSTDTQYF. The CDR3 DNA is TGCGCCAGCATCGGAGAGGGGACTAGCGGAGTGAGCACAGATACGCAGTATTTT. The chain has TRBV10-2 and TRBJ2-3; TRBD2 agrees at 11 bases. Germline CDR1 and CDR2: WSHSY and SAAADI. The length of the CDR3 is 18 residues. The trim removed 7 bases at V and 0 bases at J, leaving 12 bases unmatched.

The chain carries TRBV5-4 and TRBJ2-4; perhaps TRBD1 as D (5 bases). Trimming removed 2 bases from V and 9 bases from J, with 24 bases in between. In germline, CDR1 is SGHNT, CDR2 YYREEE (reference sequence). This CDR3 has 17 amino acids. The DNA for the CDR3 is TGTGCCAGCAGCTTACTAAGCCTCGACAGAGATGACACCATTCAGTACTTC. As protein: CASSLLSLDRDDTIQYF. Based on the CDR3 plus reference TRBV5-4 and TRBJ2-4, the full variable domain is ETGVTQSPTHLIKTRGQQVTLRCSSQSGHNTVSWYQQALGQGPQFIFQYYREEENGRGNFPPRFSGLQFPNYSSELNVNALELDDSALYLCASSLLSLDRDDTIQYFGAGTRLSVL.

CDR3 in amino acids: CASSSRQGTQYF. DNA of the CDR3: TGTGCCAGCAGCTCCAGACAGGGTACGCAGTATTTT. The chain uses TRBV7-3 and TRBJ2-3; 7 nucleotides line up with TRBD1. This CDR3 has 12 amino acids. With 4 bases clipped from V and 8 bases from J, the junction kept 3 bases outside the gene matches. Germline V CDR1 and CDR2: SGHTA, FQGTGA.

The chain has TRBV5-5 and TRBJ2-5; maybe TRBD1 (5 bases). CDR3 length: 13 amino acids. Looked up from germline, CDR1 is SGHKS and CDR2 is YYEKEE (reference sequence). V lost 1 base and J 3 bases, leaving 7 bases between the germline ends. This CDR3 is CASSLFREETQYF. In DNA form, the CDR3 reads TGTGCCAGCAGCTTGTTCAGGGAAGAGACCCAGTACTTC. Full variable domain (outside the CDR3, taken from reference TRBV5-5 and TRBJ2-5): DAGVTQSPTHLIKTRGQQVTLRCSPISGHKSVSWYQQVLGQGPQFIFQYYEKEERGRGNFPDRFSARQFPNYSSELNVNALLLGDSALYLCASSLFREETQYFGPGTRLLVL.

DNA for the CDR3: TGTGCCAGCAGGTATGGCGGGGTGTACAATGAGCAGTTCTTC. Protein sequence: CASRYGGVYNEQFF. J is TRBJ2-1 and V is TRBV6-6, with D perhaps matching TRBD2 (6 bases). V was clipped by 6 bases and J by 4 bases, with 13 bases between them. This CDR3 is built from 14 residues. Germline-derived CDR1 and CDR2 are MNHNY and SVGAGI (reference sequence).

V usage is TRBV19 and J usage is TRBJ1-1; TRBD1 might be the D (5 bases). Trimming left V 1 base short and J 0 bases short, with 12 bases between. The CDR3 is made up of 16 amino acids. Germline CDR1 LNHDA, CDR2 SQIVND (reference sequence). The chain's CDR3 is CASSIGPGPMNTEAFF. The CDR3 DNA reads TGTGCCAGTAGTATAGGGCCGGGGCCAATGAACACTGAAGCTTTCTTT. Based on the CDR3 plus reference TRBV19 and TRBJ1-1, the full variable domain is DGGITQSPKYLFRKEGQNVTLSCEQNLNHDAMYWYRQDPGQGLRLIYYSQIVNDFQKGDIAEGYSVSREKKESFPLTVTSAQKNPTAFYLCASSIGPGPMNTEAFFGQGTRLTVV.

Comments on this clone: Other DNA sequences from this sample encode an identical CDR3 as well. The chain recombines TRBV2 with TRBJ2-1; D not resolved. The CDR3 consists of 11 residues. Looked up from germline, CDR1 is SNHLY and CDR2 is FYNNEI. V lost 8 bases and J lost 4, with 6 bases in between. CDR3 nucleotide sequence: TGTGCCAGCGGTAATTACAATGAGCAGTTCTTC. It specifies CASGNYNEQFF.

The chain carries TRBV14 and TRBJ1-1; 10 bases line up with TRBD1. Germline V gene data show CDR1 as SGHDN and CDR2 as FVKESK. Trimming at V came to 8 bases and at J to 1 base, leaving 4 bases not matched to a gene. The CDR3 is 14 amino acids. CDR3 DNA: TGTGCCAGCCGTGGGACAGGGGCGAACACTGAAGCTTTCTTT. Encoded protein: CASRGTGANTEAFF.

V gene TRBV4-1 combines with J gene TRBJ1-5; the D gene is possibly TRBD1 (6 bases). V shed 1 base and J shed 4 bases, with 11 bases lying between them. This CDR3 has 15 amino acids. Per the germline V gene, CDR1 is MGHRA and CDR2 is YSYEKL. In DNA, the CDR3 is TGCGCCAGCAGCCAAGTTAACAGGGAGAATCAGCCCCAGCATTTT. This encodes CASSQVNRENQPQHF.

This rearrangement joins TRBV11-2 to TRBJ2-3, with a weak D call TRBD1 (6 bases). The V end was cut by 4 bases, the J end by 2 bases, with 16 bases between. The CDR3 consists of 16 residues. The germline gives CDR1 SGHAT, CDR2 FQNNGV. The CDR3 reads CASSSAQGRFTDTQYF. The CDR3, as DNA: TGTGCCAGCAGCTCAGCACAGGGCCGGTTCACAGATACGCAGTATTTT. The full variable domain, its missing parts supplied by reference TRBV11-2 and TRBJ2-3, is EAGVAQSPRYKIIEKRQSVAFWCNPISGHATLYWYQQILGQGPKLLIQFQNNGVVDDSQLPKDRFSAERLKGVDSTLKIQPAKLEDSAVYLCASSSAQGRFTDTQYFGPGTRLTVL.

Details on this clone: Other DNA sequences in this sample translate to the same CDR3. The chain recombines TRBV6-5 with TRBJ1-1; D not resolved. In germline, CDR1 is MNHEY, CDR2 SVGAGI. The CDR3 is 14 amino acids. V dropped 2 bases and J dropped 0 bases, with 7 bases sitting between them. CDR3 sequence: CASSYSRVNTEAFF. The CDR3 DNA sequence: TGTGCCAGCAGTTACAGTAGAGTGAACACTGAAGCTTTCTTT.

In DNA, the CDR3 is TGTGCCAGCAGCTTCAGTTACGACAGGGCGAACACCGGGGAGCTGTTTTTT. This sequence encodes CASSFSYDRANTGELFF. The V and J genes are TRBV7-6 and TRBJ2-2; 7 nucleotides line up with TRBD1. The ends lost 3 bases at V and 0 bases at J; junction bases unmatched: 7. Germline V lookup: CDR1 SGHVS, CDR2 FNYEAQ. This CDR3 has 17 residues.

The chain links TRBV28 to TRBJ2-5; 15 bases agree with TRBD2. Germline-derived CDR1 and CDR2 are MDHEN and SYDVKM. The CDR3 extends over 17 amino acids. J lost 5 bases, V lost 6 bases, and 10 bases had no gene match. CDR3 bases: TGTGCCAGCAGCCCCCGGACTAGCGGGAGGGCCTTGGAGACCCAGTACTTC. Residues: CASSPRTSGRALETQYF.

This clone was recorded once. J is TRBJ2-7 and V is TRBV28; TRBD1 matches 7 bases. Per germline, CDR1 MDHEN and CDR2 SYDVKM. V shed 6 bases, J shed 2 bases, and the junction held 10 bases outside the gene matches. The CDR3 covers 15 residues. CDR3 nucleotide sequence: TGTGCCAGCAGCCCCCCTCCGGGACAGCCCTACGAGCAGTACTTC. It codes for CASSPPPGQPYEQYF.

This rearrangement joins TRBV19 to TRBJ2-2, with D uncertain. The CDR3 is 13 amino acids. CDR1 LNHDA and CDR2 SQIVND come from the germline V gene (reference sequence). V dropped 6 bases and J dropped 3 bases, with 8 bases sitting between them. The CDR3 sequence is CASSRRDTGELFF. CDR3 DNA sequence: TGTGCCAGTAGCCGAAGGGACACCGGGGAGCTGTTTTTT.

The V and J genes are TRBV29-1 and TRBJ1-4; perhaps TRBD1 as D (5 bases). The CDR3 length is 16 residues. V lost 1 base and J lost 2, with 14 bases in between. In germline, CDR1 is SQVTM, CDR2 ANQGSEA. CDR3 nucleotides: TGCAGCGTTGAAGGGGTCTTTGGGGCTACTAATGAAAAACTGTTTTTT. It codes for CSVEGVFGATNEKLFF.

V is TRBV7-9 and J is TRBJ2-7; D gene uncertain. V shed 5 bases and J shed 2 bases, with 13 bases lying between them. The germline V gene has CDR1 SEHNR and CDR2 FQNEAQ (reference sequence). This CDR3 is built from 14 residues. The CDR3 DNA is TGTGCCAGCAGCCCTACAACCATCCCCTACGAGCAGTACTTC. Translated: CASSPTTIPYEQYF.

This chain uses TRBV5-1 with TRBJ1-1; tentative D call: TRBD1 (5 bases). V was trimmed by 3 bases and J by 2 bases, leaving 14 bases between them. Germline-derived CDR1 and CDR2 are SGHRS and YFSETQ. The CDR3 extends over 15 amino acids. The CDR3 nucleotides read TGCGCCAGCAGCTACAACTGGGGGGGAAACACTGAAGCTTTCTTT. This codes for CASSYNWGGNTEAFF.